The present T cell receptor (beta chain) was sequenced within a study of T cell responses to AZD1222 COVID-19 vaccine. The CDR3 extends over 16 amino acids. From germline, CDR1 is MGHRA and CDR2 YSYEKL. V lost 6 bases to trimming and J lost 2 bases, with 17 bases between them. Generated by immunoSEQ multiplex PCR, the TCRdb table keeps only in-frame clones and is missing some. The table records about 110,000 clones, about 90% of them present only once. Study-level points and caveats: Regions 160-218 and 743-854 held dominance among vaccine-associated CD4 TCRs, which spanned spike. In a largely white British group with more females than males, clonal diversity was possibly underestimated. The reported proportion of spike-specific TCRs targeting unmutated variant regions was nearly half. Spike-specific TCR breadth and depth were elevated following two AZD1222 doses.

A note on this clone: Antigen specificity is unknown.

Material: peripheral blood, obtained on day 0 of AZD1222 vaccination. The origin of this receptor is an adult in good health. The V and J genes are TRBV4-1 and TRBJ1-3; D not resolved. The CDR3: CASRSTPGLPGNTIYF. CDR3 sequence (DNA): TGCGCCAGCAGATCTACACCCGGGTTACCTGGAAACACCATATATTTT.